What follows are 15 T cell receptor beta chains derived from one specimen sequenced in a study of T cells in Graves' hyperthyroidism and ophthalmopathy. Amplified regions were TCR beta CDR3 sequences from RNA transcripts. TCR CDR3 underwent first-round RT-PCR with the HTBI primer set. One entry per CDR3 protein, called by TCRdb with MiXCR from the multiplex PCR reads. This table has fewer than 750,000 distinct CDR3 sequences, roughly 15% appearing once. Sequenced: blood. These receptors were collected from a woman in her thirties or forties with Graves' ophthalmopathy.

This clonotype was recorded many times. V and J are TRBV7-8 and TRBJ1-1, with TRBD1 matching over 9 bases. The CDR3 consists of 15 residues. The V gene's germline CDR1 is SGHVS and CDR2 FQNEAQ. The junction had 7 bases not matched to a gene; V was cut back by 5 bases and J by 3 bases. CDR3 region: CASSVRGQGYTEAFF. The CDR3 bases are TGTGCCAGCAGCGTTAGAGGACAGGGGTACACTGAAGCTTTCTTT.

This clonotype has at least ten counts. The DNA for the CDR3 is TGTGCCAGCAGTTTTACCGGAGTGTACCAAGAGACCCAGTACTTC. This sequence encodes CASSFTGVYQETQYF. J is TRBJ2-5 and V is TRBV28; no clear D. Germline lookup yields CDR1 MDHEN and CDR2 SYDVKM. The CDR3 loop spans 15 amino acids. The V end lost 3 bases, the J end lost 0 bases, and 11 bases lay between the germline ends.

V is TRBV20-1 and J is TRBJ1-5; 7 bases match TRBD1. The CDR3 is 18 residues long. V trimming: 0 bases; J trimming: 7 bases; junction bases outside the gene matches: 18. Germline CDR1 is DFQATT and CDR2 is SNEGSKA (reference sequence). CDR3 coding DNA: TGCAGTGCTAGAGAGGAAGGGGGCTATAACCTGGGTCGCCAGCCCCAGCATTTT. Protein product: CSAREEGGYNLGRQPQHF.

The sample holds one count of this clonotype. This may stem from a read error, because a much larger clone lies one nucleotide away. Because the CDR3 is missing its conserved closing phenylalanine or tryptophan, this is likely a read error. The chain has TRBV20-1 and TRBJ1-1, with a tentative D call TRBD1 (6 bases). CDR1 is DFQATT, CDR2 SNEGSKA, per germline (reference sequence). The V end was cut by 2 bases, the J end by 1 base, with 11 bases between. The CDR3 consists of 14 residues. This chain's CDR3 is CSARSQDRNTEAFL. The CDR3, as DNA: TGCAGTGCTAGATCTCAGGACAGGAACACTGAAGCTTTCCTT.

This clonotype was seen a few times. This rearrangement joins TRBV20-1 to TRBJ2-3, with 13 bases lining up with TRBD2. CDR3 size: 17 residues. Looked up from germline, CDR1 is DFQATT and CDR2 is SNEGSKA (reference sequence). The junction had 9 bases not matched to a gene; V was cut back by 6 bases and J by 0 bases. CDR3 DNA sequence: TGCAGTGCGATCCCGGGACTAGCGGGACGGAGCACAGATACGCAGTATTTT. Translated, it gives CSAIPGLAGRSTDTQYF.

The chain has TRBV3-1 and TRBJ2-5; TRBD2 agrees at 9 bases. This CDR3 spans 16 amino acids. CDR1 LGHDT and CDR2 YNNKEL come from the germline V gene (reference sequence). V shed 4 bases, J shed 2 bases, and the junction held 8 bases outside the gene matches. In DNA, the CDR3 is TGTGCCAGCAGCCGGACGGAGCGGGGGGCGCAAGAGACCCAGTACTTC. Its translation is CASSRTERGAQETQYF.

This clonotype was recorded at least ten times. The chain carries TRBV20-1 and TRBJ1-1; the match to TRBD1 covers 7 bases. This CDR3 region has 14 residues. J lost 2 bases, V lost 6 bases, and 9 bases had no gene match. The V gene's germline CDR1 is DFQATT and CDR2 SNEGSKA (reference sequence). Here the CDR3 reads CSALQGDSNTEAFF. The DNA for the CDR3 is TGCAGTGCCCTCCAGGGGGACAGCAACACTGAAGCTTTCTTT.

This clonotype was seen at least ten times. The chain carries TRBV18 and TRBJ2-7; no definite D call. The CDR3 is made up of 13 amino acids. From germline, CDR1 is KGHSH and CDR2 LQKENI. V gave up 2 bases and J gave up 3 bases, with 8 bases separating them. The CDR3: CASSPSQDYEQYF. DNA for the CDR3: TGTGCCAGCTCACCATCTCAAGACTACGAGCAGTACTTC. Together with reference TRBV18 and TRBJ2-7, the CDR3 gives the full variable domain: NAGVMQNPRHLVRRRGQEARLRCSPMKGHSHVYWYRQLPEEGLKFMVYLQKENIIDESGMPKERFSAEFPKEGPSILRIQQVVRGDSAAYFCASSPSQDYEQYFGPGTRLTVT.

The sample holds many counts of this clonotype. The chain has TRBV12-3 or TRBV12-4 and TRBJ1-5, with TRBD1 matching over 8 bases. The CDR3 is 14 amino acids. Germline trimming cut 8 bases from V and 0 bases from J; bases unmatched to any gene: 3. The CDR3 bases are TGTGCCAGCGGACAGGGACGTAGCAATCAGCCCCAGCATTTT. Encoded protein: CASGQGRSNQPQHF.

The chain couples TRBV6-5 to TRBJ2-3; D not resolved. CDR3 size: 14 residues. From germline, CDR1 is MNHEY and CDR2 SVGAGI. V was pared by 4 bases and J by 0 bases, with 8 bases between. The CDR3, as DNA: TGTGCCAGCAGTTCTCTCGGTAGCACAGATACGCAGTATTTT. It codes for CASSSLGSTDTQYF.

This clonotype was found many times. The chain uses TRBV28 and TRBJ2-7; no firm D call. The germline V gene has CDR1 MDHEN and CDR2 SYDVKM. Trimming stripped 2 bases from V and 0 bases from J, with 2 bases between. CDR3 length: 12 amino acids. CDR3 sequence (DNA): TGTGCCAGCAGTTTAGTCTCCTACGAGCAGTACTTC. Translating gives CASSLVSYEQYF.

In this sample, this clonotype turned up many times. This likely stems from a read error, as it lies one base from a far larger clone. The rearrangement links TRBV6-2 or TRBV6-3 to TRBJ2-5; D is unclear. Per the germline V gene, CDR1 is MNHEY and CDR2 is SVGEGT. The CDR3 sequence is 12 residues long. The CDR3 protein is CASSRDQGTQYF. The DNA of the CDR3 is TGTGCCAGCAGTCGTGACCAAGGGACCCAGTACTTC.

The table lists this clonotype with many counts. V usage is TRBV6-2 or TRBV6-3 and J usage is TRBJ2-7; TRBD1 is a possible D gene (5 bases). The germline V gene has CDR1 MNHEY and CDR2 SVGEGT. This CDR3 has 15 residues. Trimming shortened V by 4 bases and J by 3 bases, and 16 bases separated the two germline ends. This CDR3 is CASSWEDSQFYEQYF. The DNA of the CDR3 is TGTGCCAGCAGTTGGGAAGACAGCCAATTCTACGAGCAGTACTTC.

This sequence joins TRBV5-5 and TRBJ2-2; 7 positions match TRBD1. CDR3 size: 15 residues. With 2 bases clipped from V and 6 bases from J, the junction kept 7 bases outside the gene matches. Germline V gene lookup returns CDR1 SGHKS and CDR2 YYEKEE (reference sequence). This CDR3 reads CASSFLTGLAGELFF. Written as DNA, the CDR3 is TGTGCCAGCAGCTTTCTGACAGGGCTCGCCGGGGAGCTGTTTTTT.

This clonotype was detected ten times or more. One end of the junction varies from germline; a read error may be responsible. The chain links TRBV12-3 or TRBV12-4 to TRBJ2-2; 14 nucleotides line up with TRBD2. This CDR3 contains 14 residues. CDR3 region: CATGLAGGPGQLFF. CDR3 DNA: TGTGCCACCGGACTAGCGGGAGGTCCCGGGCAGCTGTTTTTT.